This paragraph reports one TCR beta chain. This clonotype was seen a few times. The clone's antigen remains unknown. Nothing much larger sits one base from this clone, and base qualities are not available. The data stem from a study of T cells in Graves' hyperthyroidism and ophthalmopathy (dated 2019 in TCRdb). In terms of the full investigation: A discovery cohort of approximately 97 patients, about 43 with Graves' ophthalmopathy and 57 with stable Graves' hyperthyroidism, was used to find distinguishing TCR V-J signatures. Prospective prediction of ophthalmopathy was tested in an independent validation cohort consisting of roughly 19 hyperthyroidism patients and some 16 patients who later progressed to ophthalmopathy. The roughly 99 discovery patients were divided at random into training and test sets in a 7:3 ratio. Thyroid tissue and blood T-cell repertoires from six Graves' hyperthyroidism patients were also compared in the study. Once sampling was done, hyperthyroidism patients were given methimazole at a starting dose of 30 mg daily, whereas ophthalmopathy patients were given high-dose intravenous methylprednisolone. TCR Vbeta CDR3 sequencing of 120 to 150 peripheral blood samples (fewer than 45 ophthalmopathy, roughly 72 hyperthyroidism and approximately 17 progressor patients) is reported in the paper. The paper as a whole reports these results and caveats: During validation, the model predicted progression to ophthalmopathy a median of approximately 6.5 months ahead of onset, with approximately 70% sensitivity and more than 72% specificity. A model built on a 13 V-J signature distinguished ophthalmopathy from stable hyperthyroidism, reaching 87.88% sensitivity and approximately 81% specificity in cross-validation and 80%/75% in testing. Most expanded thyroid clonotypes (frequency above 0.001) were also found in blood, which suggests that blood repertoires may mirror thyroid immune responses. Sample size was not statistically predetermined, and investigators were not blinded to group allocation.

Amplification of TCR beta CDR3 regions was carried out from RNA transcripts. For the first round of RT-PCR on the TCR CDR3, the HTBI primer set was used together with the Qiagen OneStep RT-PCR kit. Libraries were constructed in a second round of multiplex PCR, after which size selection and purification were performed. Libraries were sequenced paired-end with 100 bp reads on an Illumina HiSeq2000. As for the original processing: SOAPnuke was used to process the raw data, throwing out any read that contained adapters or uncalled bases, had a mean Phred below 15, or lacked an exact constant-primer or identifier match. High-quality paired reads were merged using COPE v1.2.5, and each unique nucleotide sequence was defined as a clonotype. Clonotypes were aligned to IMGT TRBV, TRBD and TRBJ reference segments using MiTCR v1.1. Analysis was restricted to V-J combinations with a frequency above 0.0001, which covered just over 98% of repertoires. A TCS score was defined as the ratio between F50 (clonal expansion) and ExV (chaos), using BLOSUM62-based TCRdist between CDR3 peptides within each V-J. Welch's t-statistics and random forest reduced around 550 V-J features to around 14, which were used in a naive Bayes classifier (R e1071). Thyroid-blood repertoire similarity was quantified with the Morisita-Horn index. The public reads were reanalyzed by TCRdb: fastp trimming at Q25, MiXCR alignment, in-frame beta chains only. Each entry is one CDR3 protein sequence, shown with its most common DNA and genes. The V and J calls, along with clone size, are taken from TCRdb and not from the paper's own processing. The sample includes more than 500,000 distinct CDR3 sequences, with around 50% observed a single time. About two fifths of the sample is held by the ten biggest clonotypes.

Patients with uncontrolled infections, other autoimmune diseases, pregnancy or lactation were excluded. Diagnoses were based on clinical symptoms, serum thyroxine and TRAb, thyroid ultrasound and orbital computed tomography. Total RNA was extracted using Trizol reagent, and RNA quality was assessed on an Agilent 2100 Bioanalyzer. Inclusive of the bounding cysteine and phenylalanine, the CDR3 is 13 residues long. The entry retains the CDR3 DNA only, 39 bases that are in frame from base 1. The germline V gene (reference sequence) provides CDR1 DFQATT and CDR2 SNEGSKA. Trimming costs V 6 bases and J 9 bases, and their ends lie 15 bases apart.

Sequencing input: peripheral blood or thyroid tissue (not recorded which). The chain is assembled from TRBV20-1 and TRBJ1-6, with a weak D call of TRBD1 (5 bases match). The receptor was isolated from an adult woman with Graves' disease, either hyperthyroidism or ophthalmopathy (not recorded which). This receptor has the CDR3 CSARTIGSSPLHF. The nucleotides are TGCAGTGCACGGACAATAGGGTCTTCACCCCTCCACTTT.